This section outlines one TCR beta chain sequence together with its context. This clonotype was counted at least ten times. The target of this receptor is not known. No clone much larger than this one lies a single base away; base qualities are absent. The data are from a study of breast tumors, draining lymph nodes, adjacent tissues (dated by TCRdb to 2016 to 2018). For context, the study as a whole: In breast cancer patients, the study compared the TCR beta repertoires of tumor, adjacent nontumor tissue and axillary lymph nodes. In human breast cancer, the study set out to assess how tumor, surrounding tissue and draining lymph node repertoires relate to one another and whether T cells might be exchanged between them.

The run used an Illumina HiSeq 2000. TCR beta chain libraries were generated through multiplex PCR amplification. High-throughput sequencing was used to analyze the amplified TCR beta chain products. TCRdb cleaned the public reads at Q25 with fastp, built clones with MiXCR and kept in-frame beta chains. All rows with the same CDR3 protein become a single entry with the most common DNA and genes. This sample comprises about 180,000 distinct CDR3 sequences, approximately 30% of them detected only once. The ten largest make up around 4.5% of the sample. The lymph node samples were taken from the axillary draining lymph nodes of breast cancer patients. Trimming at the junction amounts to 5 bases on V and 5 bases on J, and the germline ends lie 16 bases apart. CDR1 and CDR2 (SGHTA, FQGNSA) derive from the germline V gene. The CDR3 starts with the cysteine, ends with the phenylalanine, and has 15 residues. The CDR3 DNA has 45 bases and is translated from base 1.

Overall study results and their limits: Tumors showed preferential V and J gene usage, and their T-cell repertoire diversity fell below that of lymph nodes yet above that of nontumor tissue. Tumor and nontumor tissue repertoires were found to be significantly more similar in luminal-like than in basal-like breast cancer. The conclusion that tumor T cells originate in lymph nodes was presented as consistent with a hypothesis rather than as directly demonstrated. The data were judged consistent with most tumor T cells deriving from the lymph node and then expanding within tumor tissue.

The clonotype comes from a female donor with breast cancer. Some clones in this sample may be carry-over from other donors' samples. The chain employs TRBV7-2 and TRBJ2-1; TRBD1 is perhaps the D gene, given 6 matching bases. The sequencing input was axillary lymph node tissue. The DNA is as follows: TGTGCCAGCAGCCCCCAGGGGTTTCGAAACAATGAGCAGTTCTTC. It translates as CASSPQGFRNNEQFF.